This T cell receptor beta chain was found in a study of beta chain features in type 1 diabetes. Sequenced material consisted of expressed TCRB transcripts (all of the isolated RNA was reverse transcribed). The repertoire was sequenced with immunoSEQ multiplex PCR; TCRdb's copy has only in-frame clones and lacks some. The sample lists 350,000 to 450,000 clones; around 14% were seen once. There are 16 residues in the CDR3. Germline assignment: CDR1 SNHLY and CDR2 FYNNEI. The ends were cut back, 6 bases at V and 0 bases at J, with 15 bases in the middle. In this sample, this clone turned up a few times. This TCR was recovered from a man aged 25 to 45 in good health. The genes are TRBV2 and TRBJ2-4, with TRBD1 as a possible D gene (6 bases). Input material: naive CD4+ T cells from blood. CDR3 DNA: TGTGCCAGCAGCCTTGAGGGACAAGTAGCCAAAAACATTCAGTACTTC. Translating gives CASSLEGQVAKNIQYF.